This TCR beta chain was sequenced in a study of cytomegalovirus exposure and HLA in healthy donors. Study conclusions and caveats: The study recorded over 150 TCR beta chains that were cytomegalovirus-associated. Rarity marked most TCR sequences, yet some public TCRs occurred in many donors. Among the CMV-associated chains, three were confirmed in vitro as specific for CMV antigens.

Clones were read by immunoSEQ multiplex PCR, and TCRdb kept only the in-frame ones, dropping some. The sample includes around 95,000 clones, 85% of them seen just once. Germline CDR1 is MGHRA and CDR2 is YSYEKL. This CDR3 region has 15 residues. J gave up 0 bases and V 5 bases, and 7 bases lay outside the gene matches. The donors were members of the validation cohort comprising some 120 subjects, separate from the roughly 700-subject first cohort. Of note for this clone: Its specificity is unknown.

This chain connects TRBV4-1 to TRBJ2-7; 7 positions agree with TRBD1. The sequenced sample consisted of PBMCs. This sequence originates from a man between 18 and 35 years old in good health and CMV-seropositive. The CDR3 nucleotides are TGCGCCAGCAGCGACCGACAGGGTAGCTCCTACGAGCAGTACTTC. It encodes CASSDRQGSSYEQYF.